This TCR beta chain comes out of a study of T cell responses to AZD1222 COVID-19 vaccine. About the study: Doses given second, at about 4 or about 12 weeks, were pooled.

Generated by immunoSEQ multiplex PCR, the TCRdb table keeps only in-frame clones and is missing some. In the table there are 150,000 or so clones, less than 95% of which are singletons. The V gene's germline CDR1 is MGHRA and CDR2 YSYEKL. The CDR3 runs 13 residues. V gave up 2 bases and J gave up 4 bases, with 6 bases separating them. This sequence joins TRBV4-1 and TRBJ2-1; TRBD2 might be the D (5 bases). The sequences come from peripheral blood, collected on day 0 of AZD1222 vaccination. This receptor was obtained from an adult in good health. The CDR3 is CASSQSGYNEQFF. For the CDR3, the DNA is TGCGCCAGCAGCCAAAGCGGATACAATGAGCAGTTCTTC.